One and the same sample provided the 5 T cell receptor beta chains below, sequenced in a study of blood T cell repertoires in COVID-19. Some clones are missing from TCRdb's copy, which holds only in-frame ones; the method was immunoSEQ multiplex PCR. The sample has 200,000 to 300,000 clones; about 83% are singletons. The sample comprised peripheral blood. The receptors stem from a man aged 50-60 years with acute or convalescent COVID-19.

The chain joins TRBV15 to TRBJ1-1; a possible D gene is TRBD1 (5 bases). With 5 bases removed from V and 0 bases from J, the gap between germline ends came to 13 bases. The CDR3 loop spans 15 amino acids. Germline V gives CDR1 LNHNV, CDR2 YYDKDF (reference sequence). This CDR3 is CATSVREGLNTEAFF. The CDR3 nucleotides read TGTGCCACCAGCGTACGGGAGGGACTGAACACTGAAGCTTTCTTT.

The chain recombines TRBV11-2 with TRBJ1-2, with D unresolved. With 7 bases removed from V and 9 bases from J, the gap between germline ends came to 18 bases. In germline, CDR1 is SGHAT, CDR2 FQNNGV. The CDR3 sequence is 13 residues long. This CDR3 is CASTTGSVSSYTF. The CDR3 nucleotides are TGTGCCAGCACAACCGGAAGCGTCAGCAGCTACACCTTC.

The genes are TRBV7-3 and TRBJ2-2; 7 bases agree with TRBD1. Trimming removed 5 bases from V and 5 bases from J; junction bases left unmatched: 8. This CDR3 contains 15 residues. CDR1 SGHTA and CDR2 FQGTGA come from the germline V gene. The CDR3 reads CASSRDSVRTGELFF. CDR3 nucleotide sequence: TGTGCCAGCAGCCGGGACAGCGTTAGGACCGGGGAGCTGTTTTTT.

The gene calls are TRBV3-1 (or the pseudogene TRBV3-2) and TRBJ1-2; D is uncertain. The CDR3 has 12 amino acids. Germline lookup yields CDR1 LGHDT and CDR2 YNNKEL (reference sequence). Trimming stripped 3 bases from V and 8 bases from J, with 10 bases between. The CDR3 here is CASSHGIGGYTF. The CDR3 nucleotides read TGTGCCAGCAGCCACGGGATCGGGGGCTACACCTTC.

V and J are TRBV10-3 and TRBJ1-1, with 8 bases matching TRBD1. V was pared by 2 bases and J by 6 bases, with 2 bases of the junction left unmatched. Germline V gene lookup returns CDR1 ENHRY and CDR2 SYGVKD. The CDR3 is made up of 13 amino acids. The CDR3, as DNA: TGTGCCATCAGTGAGGTGGACAGGGCTGAAGCTTTCTTT. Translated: CAISEVDRAEAFF.